Listed here is a single T cell receptor beta chain. Its antigen is still unknown. The record originates from a study of graft-versus-host responses after intestinal transplantation. Overall study context: Tacrolimus and steroids were given for around 3 years to all recipients after anti-thymocyte globulin induction. Findings of the study overall: In patients with graft-donor T cell macrochimerism, allograft graft-versus-host to host-versus-graft clonal ratios were high.

This CDR3 region has 15 residues. Germline-derived CDR1 and CDR2 are SGHTA and FQGNSA. The repertoire was sequenced with immunoSEQ multiplex PCR; TCRdb's copy has only in-frame clones and lacks some. The sample records just under 90,000 clones, roughly four fifths being singletons. The starting material was unstimulated CD8+ T cells sorted from spleen or lymph node cells, obtained before intestinal transplant. The receptor comes from a human donor who received an intestinal transplant. V gene TRBV7-2 combines with J gene TRBJ2-5, with TRBD2 matching over 7 bases. The J call may not be correct, given that the DNA end is closer to TRBJ2-7. This chain's CDR3 is CASSPSGVSFGEQYF. The CDR3 DNA is TGTGCCAGCAGCCCCAGCGGGGTATCTTTTGGCGAGCAGTACTTC.